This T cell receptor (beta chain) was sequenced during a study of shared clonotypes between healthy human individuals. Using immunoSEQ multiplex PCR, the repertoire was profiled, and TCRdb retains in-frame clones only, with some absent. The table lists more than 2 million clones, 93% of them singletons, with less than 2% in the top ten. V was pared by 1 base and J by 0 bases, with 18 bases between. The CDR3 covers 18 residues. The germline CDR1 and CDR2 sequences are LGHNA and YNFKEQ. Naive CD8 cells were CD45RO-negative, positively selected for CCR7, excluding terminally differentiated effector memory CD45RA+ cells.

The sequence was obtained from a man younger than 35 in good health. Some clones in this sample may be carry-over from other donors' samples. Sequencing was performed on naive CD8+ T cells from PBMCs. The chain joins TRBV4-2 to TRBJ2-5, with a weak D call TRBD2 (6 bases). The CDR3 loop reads CASSQGDAGTQYQETQYF. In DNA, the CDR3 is TGTGCCAGCAGCCAAGGGGATGCAGGGACTCAGTACCAAGAGACCCAGTACTTC.